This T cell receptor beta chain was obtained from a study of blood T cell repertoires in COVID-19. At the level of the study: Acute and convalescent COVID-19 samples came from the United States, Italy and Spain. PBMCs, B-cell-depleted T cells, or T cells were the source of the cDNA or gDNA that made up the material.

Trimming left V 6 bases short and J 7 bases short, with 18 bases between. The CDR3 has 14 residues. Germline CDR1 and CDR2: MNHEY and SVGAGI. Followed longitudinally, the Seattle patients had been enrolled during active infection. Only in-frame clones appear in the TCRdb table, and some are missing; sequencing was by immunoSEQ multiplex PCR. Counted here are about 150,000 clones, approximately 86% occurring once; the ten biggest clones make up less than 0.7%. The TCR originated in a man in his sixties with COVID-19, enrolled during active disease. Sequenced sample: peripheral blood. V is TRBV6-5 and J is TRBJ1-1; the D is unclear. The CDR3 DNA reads TGTGCCAGCAGCCTTACGTCCCGGAGTAGTGAAGCTTTCTTT. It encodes CASSLTSRSSEAFF.